The next 32 T cell receptor beta chains were all read from a single sample in a study of blood T cells in healthy people across ages. The authors ran a second PCR of roughly 6 to 12 cycles using a sample-barcoded 5' primer and a J-beta primer mix. MiXCR, run by TCRdb on the 5' RACE reads, gives a single entry per CDR3 protein. The sample yields around 800,000 distinct CDR3 sequences, 53% seen once. Sequencing was performed on blood. These receptors were collected from an elderly man in good health.

There are a few counts of this clonotype. The CDR3 loop is CASSSYGGASRSYEQYF. In DNA form, the CDR3 reads TGTGCCAGCAGCTCGTACGGGGGCGCTTCGAGGTCCTACGAGCAGTACTTC. The chain recombines TRBV7-9 with TRBJ2-7; tentatively, D is TRBD1 or TRBD2 (6 bases each). Germline V gives CDR1 SEHNR, CDR2 FQNEAQ (reference sequence). The CDR3 has 17 residues. Trimming cost V 4 bases and J 1 base, with 20 bases left between them.

This clonotype has more than one count but fewer than ten. This sequence joins TRBV15 and TRBJ2-1; TRBD2 matches at 7 bases. The J call is doubtful: the DNA matches TRBJ2-7 better. Germline CDR1 is LNHNV and CDR2 is YYDKDF (reference sequence). The CDR3 is 16 amino acids. CDR3 coding DNA: TGTGCCACCAGCAGGGCGACGGGACTAACCTACAATGAGCAGTACTTC. Its translation is CATSRATGLTYNEQYF.

The chain joins TRBV14 to TRBJ2-4, with TRBD1 matching over 11 bases. Matching the DNA end better, TRBJ2-7 makes the J call doubtful. The V gene's germline CDR1 is SGHDN and CDR2 FVKESK. CDR3 length equals 16 residues. CDR3 amino acids: CASSQFSGQGVSEQYF. The CDR3, as DNA: TGTGCCAGCAGCCAATTCTCGGGACAGGGGGTTTCCGAGCAGTACTTC.

This chain's CDR3 is CASSPRDSFYTEQYF. CDR3 nucleotides: TGTGCCAGCAGCCCACGGGACAGCTTTTACACCGAGCAGTACTTC. The genes are TRBV14 and TRBJ2-7; the match to TRBD1 covers 7 bases. The V segment lost 4 bases and the J segment 6 bases; nucleotides outside the gene matches: 12. The CDR3 is made up of 15 amino acids. Looked up from germline, CDR1 is SGHDN and CDR2 is FVKESK.

The chain employs TRBV3-1 and TRBJ2-1, with D possibly being TRBD2 (5 bases). The CDR3 consists of 16 residues. The ends were cut back, 0 bases at V and 10 bases at J, with 19 bases in the middle. The germline V gene has CDR1 LGHDT and CDR2 YNNKEL (reference sequence). In DNA, the CDR3 is TGTGCCAGCAGCCAAGATGTGCAGCGGACCTTACGCGAGCAGTTCTTC. It is translated as CASSQDVQRTLREQFF.

This chain links TRBV27 with TRBJ2-1; 9 bases are shared with TRBD2. The J call is in doubt because the DNA end fits TRBJ2-7 better. This CDR3 comprises 16 residues. Looked up from germline, CDR1 is MNHEY and CDR2 is SMNVEV (reference sequence). The CDR3 is CASTSSGRGSYNEQYF. CDR3 nucleotide sequence: TGTGCCAGCACCAGTAGCGGGAGAGGCTCCTACAATGAGCAGTACTTC.

Only one count was recorded for this clonotype. This sequence joins TRBV27 and TRBJ2-3, with D hard to call. Trimming took 6 bases from V and 3 from J, leaving 13 bases between them. CDR1 is MNHEY, CDR2 SMNVEV, per germline (reference sequence). The CDR3 is 14 amino acids. CDR3 sequence reads: CASRTWGRTDTQYF. The CDR3 DNA follows: TGTGCCAGCAGGACCTGGGGTCGGACAGATACGCAGTATTTT.

This clonotype was recorded a few times. The rearrangement uses TRBV6-6 and TRBJ2-7; 12 bases line up with TRBD2. This CDR3 is built from 12 residues. Germline trimming cut 6 bases from V and 6 bases from J; bases unmatched to any gene: 0. Per germline, CDR1 MNHNY and CDR2 SVGAGI (reference sequence). CDR3 DNA: TGTGCCAGCAGACTAGCGGGGGGCGAGCAGTACTTC. Translated, it gives CASRLAGGEQYF.

V is TRBV7-2 and J is TRBJ2-7, with 9 bases lining up with TRBD2. The CDR3 spans 17 residues. Germline V lookup: CDR1 SGHTA, CDR2 FQGNSA. Trimming at V came to 1 base and at J to 1 base, leaving 8 bases not matched to a gene. The CDR3 region is CASSLDGSGRISYEQYF. Written as DNA, the CDR3 is TGTGCCAGCAGCTTAGATGGTAGCGGGAGAATTTCCTACGAGCAGTACTTC.

V is TRBV11-2 and J is TRBJ2-5, with 10 bases fitting TRBD2. In germline, CDR1 is SGHAT, CDR2 FQNNGV. The CDR3 consists of 16 residues. V was pared by 0 bases and J by 0 bases, with 1 base of the junction left unmatched. CDR3 in amino acids: CASSLEGLAHQETQYF. In nucleotides, the CDR3 is TGTGCCAGCAGCTTAGAGGGACTAGCGCACCAAGAGACCCAGTACTTC.

The chain couples TRBV6-6 to TRBJ2-6; D gene uncertain. The germline V gene has CDR1 MNHNY and CDR2 SVGAGI (reference sequence). Deletions cut 5 bases from V and 1 base from J, with 6 bases between. There are 14 residues in the CDR3. The CDR3 DNA follows: TGTGCCAGCAGTAACCCATCTGGGGCCAACGTCCTGACTTTC. Translating gives CASSNPSGANVLTF.

With regard to this clonotype: Sequence at one end of the junction differs from germline and may be a read error. The chain combines TRBV6-5 with TRBJ2-4, with D possibly being TRBD1 (5 bases). The CDR3 is 16 residues long. Germline CDR1 MNHEY, CDR2 SVGAGI. The DNA of the CDR3 is TGTGCCAGCAGTTACGACAGAACCGTAGCCGAAAACATTCAGTACTTC. This gives the protein CASSYDRTVAENIQYF.

The chain employs TRBV6-5 and TRBJ2-6; D may be TRBD1 (6 bases). The length of the CDR3 is 16 residues. V dropped 5 bases and J dropped 2 bases, with 13 bases sitting between them. Germline CDR1 and CDR2: MNHEY and SVGAGI. Here the CDR3 reads CASSRSNRAGANVLTF. CDR3 DNA sequence: TGTGCCAGCAGTCGCTCCAACAGGGCTGGGGCCAACGTCCTGACTTTC.

The gene calls are TRBV6-5 and TRBJ2-3; possibly TRBD1 for D (6 bases). Deletions cut 6 bases from V and 8 bases from J, with 12 bases between. Germline assignment: CDR1 MNHEY and CDR2 SVGAGI. This CDR3 contains 12 residues. The CDR3 here is CASSQGHITQYF. Written as DNA, the CDR3 is TGTGCCAGCAGCCAGGGACACATTACGCAGTATTTT.

This sequence joins TRBV4-1 and TRBJ2-7; 8 nucleotides match TRBD2. CDR3 size: 16 residues. Looked up from germline, CDR1 is MGHRA and CDR2 is YSYEKL. V dropped 0 bases and J dropped 6; count of bases not matched to a gene: 10. The CDR3 loop reads CASSQERAGGKVEQYF. CDR3 nucleotides: TGCGCCAGCAGCCAAGAAAGGGCGGGAGGCAAGGTCGAGCAGTACTTC.

The V and J genes are TRBV13 and TRBJ2-5, with D possibly being TRBD2 (6 bases). Trimming cost V 8 bases and J 1 base, with 14 bases left between them. Looked up from germline, CDR1 is PRHDT and CDR2 is FYEKMQ (reference sequence). The CDR3 extends over 14 amino acids. CDR3 in DNA: TGTGCCAGCTCCTACGGGAGAGCCCAAGAGACCCAGTACTTC. This translates into CASSYGRAQETQYF.

The genes are TRBV7-8 and TRBJ2-7; D remains ambiguous. The CDR3 is 13 amino acids. Deletions cut 0 bases from V and 3 bases from J, with 6 bases between. Germline CDR1 is SGHVS and CDR2 is FQNEAQ. The chain's CDR3 is CASSLAKDYEQYF. In nucleotides, the CDR3 is TGTGCCAGCAGCTTAGCGAAAGACTACGAGCAGTACTTC.

CDR3 loop: CSATLAGETQFF. CDR3 DNA sequence: TGCAGCGCTACTCTAGCTGGCGAGACCCAGTTCTTC. This chain uses TRBV29-1 with TRBJ2-1, with D perhaps TRBD2 (5 bases). V lost 7 bases to trimming and J lost 13 bases, with 20 bases between them. Germline loops: CDR1 SQVTM, CDR2 ANQGSEA. The CDR3 length is 12 residues.

DNA of the CDR3: TGTGCCAGCAGTTACCGGGCCCAGCGGGTCTCCTACGAGCAGTACTTC. Translating gives CASSYRAQRVSYEQYF. The J gene is TRBJ2-7, the V gene TRBV6-2 or TRBV6-3; D might be TRBD2 (6 bases). V lost 2 bases and J 0 bases, leaving 14 bases between the germline ends. The CDR3 consists of 16 residues. Germline-derived CDR1 and CDR2 are MNHEY and SVGEGT.

The chain is built from TRBV6-5 and TRBJ2-4; perhaps TRBD2 as D (5 bases). Germline CDR1 MNHEY, CDR2 SVGAGI. The CDR3 consists of 16 residues. Trimming pared 0 bases from V and 2 bases from J, leaving 11 bases between. CDR3 bases: TGTGCCAGCAGTTACTCCCCGGGGTCTACCAAAAACATTCAGTACTTC. Translation gives CASSYSPGSTKNIQYF.

This chain uses TRBV7-9 with TRBJ2-1, with D unresolved. This CDR3 is 16 amino acids long. The V gene's germline CDR1 is SEHNR and CDR2 FQNEAQ (reference sequence). V gave up 1 base and J gave up 1 base, with 11 bases separating them. In DNA, the CDR3 is TGTGCCAGCAGCTTAGGGACGGGCCGGTCCTACAATGAGCAGTTCTTC. Amino acids: CASSLGTGRSYNEQFF.

This clonotype was seen once. The chain is built from TRBV2 and TRBJ2-1; D not certain. With 6 bases removed from V and 10 bases from J, the gap between germline ends came to 19 bases. The CDR3 length is 14 residues. Germline V CDR1 and CDR2: SNHLY, FYNNEI. CDR3 amino acids: CASSSRAGVGEQFF. The CDR3 bases are TGTGCCAGCAGCTCACGAGCAGGAGTAGGGGAGCAGTTCTTC.

The chain carries TRBV20-1 and TRBJ2-3, with D tentatively TRBD2 (6 bases). Trimming removed 0 bases from V and 14 bases from J, with 18 bases in between. This CDR3 is 13 amino acids long. Germline lookup yields CDR1 DFQATT and CDR2 SNEGSKA (reference sequence). CDR3 DNA sequence: TGCAGTGCTAGAGAAGGAGGGGATCGATACGCGTATTTT. Encoded protein: CSAREGGDRYAYF.

The chain joins TRBV29-1 to TRBJ2-1; no reliable D call. This CDR3 is built from 17 residues. Trimming shortened V by 0 bases and J by 1 base, and 16 bases separated the two germline ends. Germline assignment: CDR1 SQVTM and CDR2 ANQGSEA. The CDR3: CSVEDPLLAESYNEQFF. The CDR3 DNA is TGCAGCGTTGAAGATCCCCTACTCGCGGAATCCTACAATGAGCAGTTCTTC.

The chain couples TRBV27 to TRBJ2-5, with 9 positions matching TRBD1. The ends lost 5 bases at V and 2 bases at J; junction bases unmatched: 6. CDR3 length: 15 residues. The V gene's germline CDR1 is MNHEY and CDR2 SMNVEV (reference sequence). The CDR3 DNA reads TGTGCCAGCAGTGCTACTGGGACAGGGCAAGAGACCCAGTACTTC. Protein sequence: CASSATGTGQETQYF.

The V call is TRBV7-3, the J call TRBJ2-4, with D uncertain. CDR3 length: 13 residues. The germline CDR1 and CDR2 sequences are SGHTA and FQGTGA. Trimming took off 4 bases at V and 8 bases at J, with 12 bases between the two ends. CDR3 DNA sequence: TGTGCCAGCAGCTCAGGAACGAGAGACATTCAGTACTTC. Amino acids: CASSSGTRDIQYF.

J is TRBJ2-3 and V is TRBV9; perhaps TRBD2 as D (5 bases). Germline-derived CDR1 and CDR2 are SGDLS and YYNGEE. The CDR3 length is 13 residues. Trimming took 0 bases from V and 6 from J, leaving 8 bases between them. CDR3 region: CASSVAGRDTQYF. As DNA, the CDR3 is TGTGCCAGCAGCGTAGCGGGAAGGGATACGCAGTATTTT.

The V and J genes are TRBV7-9 and TRBJ2-7, with 12 bases that match TRBD2. Germline-derived CDR1 and CDR2 are SEHNR and FQNEAQ (reference sequence). This CDR3 is 14 amino acids long. The trim removed 5 bases at V and 6 bases at J, leaving 5 bases unmatched. The DNA of the CDR3 is TGTGCCAGCAGCCAGACTAGCGGGAGCTTCGAGCAGTACTTC. Protein product: CASSQTSGSFEQYF.

Regarding this clonotype: The junction differs from germline at one of its ends, possibly a read error. This chain links TRBV6-1 with TRBJ2-7, with D perhaps matching TRBD2 (5 bases). The CDR3 is made up of 13 amino acids. Germline values: CDR1 MNHNS, CDR2 SASEGT. CDR3 amino acids: CASSAGLYYELYF. The CDR3 coding sequence is TGTGCCAGCAGTGCCGGACTGTACTACGAGCTGTACTTC.

This clonotype was picked up a small number of times. This sequence joins TRBV28 and TRBJ2-7; TRBD1 or TRBD2 may be the D gene (5 bases each). The CDR3 runs 14 residues. V lost 4 bases and J lost 5, with 15 bases in between. CDR1 and CDR2 (germline): MDHEN, SYDVKM. CDR3 sequence reads: CASSSDTWDHEQYF. The CDR3 nucleotides read TGTGCCAGCAGTTCGGACACCTGGGACCACGAGCAGTACTTC.

This rearrangement joins TRBV7-2 to TRBJ2-5; TRBD1 or TRBD2 may be the D gene (5 bases each). Between the trimmed V and J ends, which lost 0 bases and 4 bases, there was a span of 9 bases. The CDR3 consists of 14 residues. CDR1 and CDR2 (germline): SGHTA, FQGNSA. The CDR3 DNA reads as TGTGCCAGCAGCTTAGCGGCCGGGGCAGAGACCCAGTACTTC. It encodes CASSLAAGAETQYF.

The V gene is TRBV27, the J gene TRBJ2-4; TRBD1 matches at 8 bases. CDR1 and CDR2 (germline): MNHEY, SMNVEV (reference sequence). This CDR3 is built from 13 residues. The V and J ends lost 6 bases and 13 bases, in that order; junction bases with no gene match: 11. This CDR3 reads CASSDRDRREQYF. The CDR3 coding sequence is TGTGCCAGCAGCGATCGGGACAGGAGGGAGCAGTACTTC.